Presented here are 21 T cell receptor beta chains from one specimen sequenced in a study of shared clonotypes between healthy human individuals. Profiled with immunoSEQ multiplex PCR; TCRdb holds only in-frame clones, not every one. This sample has 2 million to 2.5 million clones, with around 95% found just once. The sequenced sample was naive CD4+ T cells sorted from blood. Indicated subset: CD45RA+ positively selected. The receptors derive from a man aged 18 to 30 in good health.

The chain carries TRBV2 and TRBJ1-2; tentatively, D is TRBD1 (5 bases). The V end lost 5 bases, the J end lost 4 bases, and 14 bases lay between the germline ends. From germline, CDR1 is SNHLY and CDR2 FYNNEI. The CDR3 runs to 14 residues. CDR3 region: CASSFDGGAYGYTF. The CDR3 DNA reads as TGTGCCAGCAGTTTTGACGGGGGAGCCTATGGCTACACCTTC.

This sequence joins TRBV18 and TRBJ2-1, with 7 bases aligning to TRBD1. The J segment lost 4 bases and the V segment lost 6 bases, leaving 9 bases of the junction unmatched. CDR3 length: 15 amino acids. Germline assignment: CDR1 KGHSH and CDR2 LQKENI. The CDR3 DNA reads TGTGCCAGCTCCCTAGGGGGACAGTCATACAATGAGCAGTTCTTC. It specifies CASSLGGQSYNEQFF.

The chain joins TRBV6-5 to TRBJ2-3; no firm D call. Trimming pared 6 bases from V and 0 bases from J, leaving 7 bases between. The CDR3 covers 13 residues. Germline lookup yields CDR1 MNHEY and CDR2 SVGAGI. CDR3 region: CASRPVSTDTQYF. The CDR3 DNA follows: TGTGCCAGCAGGCCGGTAAGCACAGATACGCAGTATTTT.

The rearrangement uses TRBV7-2 and TRBJ1-1, with D possibly being TRBD1 (6 bases). CDR3 length: 13 amino acids. V lost 5 bases and J 4 bases, leaving 11 bases between the germline ends. CDR1 is SGHTA, CDR2 FQGNSA, per germline. CDR3 in amino acids: CASSRLRGTEAFF. The CDR3 DNA reads as TGTGCCAGCAGCCGCCTCAGGGGCACTGAAGCTTTCTTT.

The gene calls are TRBV19 and TRBJ1-5, with TRBD1 matching over 8 bases. The J segment lost 1 base and the V segment lost 5 bases, leaving 4 bases of the junction unmatched. Germline CDR1 LNHDA, CDR2 SQIVND (reference sequence). The CDR3 has 15 amino acids. CDR3 DNA: TGTGCCAGTAGTCCTCACAGGGGGAGCAATCAGCCCCAGCATTTT. Protein: CASSPHRGSNQPQHF.

This chain connects TRBV2 to TRBJ2-7, with D unclear. V lost 6 bases, J lost 3 bases, and 12 bases lay in between. From germline, CDR1 is SNHLY and CDR2 FYNNEI. CDR3 length: 13 residues. This chain's CDR3 is CASRDSLDYEQYF. CDR3 sequence (DNA): TGTGCCAGCAGGGATAGCCTCGACTACGAGCAGTACTTC. The full variable domain, completed using reference TRBV2 and TRBJ2-7, is EPEVTQTPSHQVTQMGQEVILRCVPISNHLYFYWYRQILGQKVEFLVSFYNNEISEKSEIFDDQFSVERPDGSNFTLKIRSTKLEDSAMYFCASRDSLDYEQYFGPGTRLTVT.

This rearrangement joins TRBV2 to TRBJ2-7, with TRBD1 matching 9 bases. CDR3 length equals 12 residues. The J segment lost 2 bases and the V segment lost 9 bases, leaving 2 bases of the junction unmatched. CDR1 is SNHLY, CDR2 FYNNEI, per germline. CDR3 in amino acids: CASRDRAYEQYF. The CDR3 DNA is TGTGCCAGTCGGGACAGGGCCTACGAGCAGTACTTC.

The chain joins TRBV14 to TRBJ1-2; no clear D gene. There are 14 residues in the CDR3. Trimming shortened V by 0 bases and J by 8 bases, and 13 bases separated the two germline ends. CDR1 and CDR2 (germline): SGHDN, FVKESK. The CDR3: CASSQERRGVGYTF. CDR3 nucleotides: TGTGCCAGCAGCCAAGAGAGACGTGGAGTAGGCTACACCTTC.

This rearrangement joins TRBV25-1 to TRBJ2-7; TRBD2 matches at 7 bases. Germline values: CDR1 MGHDK, CDR2 SYGVNS. Unmatched junction bases numbered 14, after V lost 2 bases and J lost 4 bases. The CDR3 is 17 amino acids. DNA of the CDR3: TGTGCCAGCAGTGAAGAGACGGTGGTGGGAGGGCATTACGAGCAGTACTTC. Translating it yields CASSEETVVGGHYEQYF.

This chain connects TRBV10-2 to TRBJ1-1; D ambiguous. Trimming left V 4 bases short and J 5 bases short, with 8 bases between. The CDR3 extends over 12 amino acids. Germline V gene lookup returns CDR1 WSHSY and CDR2 SAAADI. The CDR3 loop is CASSGWLTEAFF. The CDR3 DNA sequence: TGCGCCAGCAGTGGTTGGTTAACTGAAGCTTTCTTT.

The rearrangement uses TRBV30 and TRBJ1-1; the match to TRBD1 covers 7 bases. The length of the CDR3 is 15 residues. The germline V gene encodes CDR1 GTSNPN and CDR2 SVGIG (reference sequence). V gave up 2 bases and J gave up 0 bases; unmatched junction bases: 6. The CDR3 here is CAWSSQGEVNTEAFF. In DNA form, the CDR3 reads TGTGCCTGGAGTTCCCAGGGGGAAGTGAACACTGAAGCTTTCTTT. Full variable domain (rest looked up from reference TRBV30 and TRBJ1-1): SQTIHQWPATLVQPVGSPLSLECTVEGTSNPNLYWYRQAAGRGLQLLFYSVGIGQISSEVPQNLSASRPQDRQFILSSKKLLLSDSGFYLCAWSSQGEVNTEAFFGQGTRLTVV.

The chain combines TRBV11-2 with TRBJ1-2; TRBD1 aligns across 8 bases. V lost 1 base and J lost 3; bases outside the gene matches: 4. The CDR3 totals 15 residues. CDR1 is SGHAT and CDR2 is FQNNGV in the germline V gene. DNA of the CDR3: TGTGCCAGCAGCTTAGGCCAGGGGGCGGACTATGGCTACACCTTC. Its translation is CASSLGQGADYGYTF. The entire variable domain, with the rest obtained from reference TRBV11-2 and TRBJ1-2, is as follows: EAGVAQSPRYKIIEKRQSVAFWCNPISGHATLYWYQQILGQGPKLLIQFQNNGVVDDSQLPKDRFSAERLKGVDSTLKIQPAKLEDSAVYLCASSLGQGADYGYTFGSGTRLTVV.

On this clone: This specimen includes other DNA sequences encoding the same CDR3. V usage is TRBV2 and J usage is TRBJ2-7, with 10 bases identical to TRBD2. Trimming took 7 bases from V and 0 from J; bases not matched to a gene: 3. From germline, CDR1 is SNHLY and CDR2 FYNNEI. This CDR3 is built from 14 residues. In DNA, the CDR3 is TGTGCCAGCAAAGCGGGGGGGAGCTCCTACGAGCAGTACTTC. Translation: CASKAGGSSYEQYF.

There are a few counts of this clone. J is TRBJ2-4 and V is TRBV7-6, with 8 bases lining up with TRBD1. Germline CDR1 is SGHVS and CDR2 is FNYEAQ. Trimming removed 5 bases from V and 0 bases from J; junction bases left unmatched: 9. This CDR3 comprises 17 residues. The CDR3 is CASSAGTTGVAKNIQYF. The CDR3 DNA reads TGTGCCAGCAGCGCCGGGACGACAGGGGTAGCCAAAAACATTCAGTACTTC.

This clone was counted once. DNA for the CDR3: TGTGCCAGCAGCGTAGCAAAGACCCAGTACTTC. Translated: CASSVAKTQYF. This chain links TRBV11-2 with TRBJ2-5, with D unclear. Germline-derived CDR1 and CDR2 are SGHAT and FQNNGV. This CDR3 spans 11 amino acids. V lost 5 bases and J 6 bases, leaving 7 bases between the germline ends.

With respect to this clone: Other DNA sequences in this sample translate to the same CDR3. The chain links TRBV19 to TRBJ2-7; the match to TRBD1 covers 8 bases. Germline assignment: CDR1 LNHDA and CDR2 SQIVND (reference sequence). Unmatched junction bases numbered 4, after V lost 5 bases and J lost 1 base. The CDR3 totals 14 residues. The CDR3 loop is CASSPRQGSYEQYF. In nucleotides, the CDR3 is TGTGCCAGTAGTCCCCGACAGGGGTCCTACGAGCAGTACTTC.

This chain joins TRBV7-6 and TRBJ2-4, with D perhaps matching TRBD2 (6 bases). V shed 1 base and J shed 2 bases, with 12 bases lying between them. The CDR3 has 16 amino acids. The germline V gene has CDR1 SGHVS and CDR2 FNYEAQ. The CDR3 bases are TGTGCCAGCAGCTTAGGAGGAGGGTATTCCAAAAACATTCAGTACTTC. Its protein is CASSLGGGYSKNIQYF. Full variable domain (remainder filled in from reference TRBV7-6 and TRBJ2-4): GAGVSQSPRYKVTKRGQDVALRCDPISGHVSLYWYRQALGQGPEFLTYFNYEAQQDKSGLPNDRFSAERPEGSISTLTIQRTEQRDSAMYRCASSLGGGYSKNIQYFGAGTRLSVL.

This chain joins TRBV18 and TRBJ2-6; the D is unclear. This CDR3 comprises 15 residues. The germline V gene encodes CDR1 KGHSH and CDR2 LQKENI. The V end was cut by 5 bases, the J end by 2 bases, with 10 bases between. CDR3 residues: CASSASMAGANVLTF. The CDR3 nucleotides read TGTGCCAGCTCAGCTTCAATGGCTGGGGCCAACGTCCTGACTTTC.

The chain links TRBV30 to TRBJ1-2; TRBD1 is a possible D gene (6 bases). This CDR3 spans 14 amino acids. Germline-derived CDR1 and CDR2 are GTSNPN and SVGIG (reference sequence). V was cut by 2 bases and J by 6 bases, with 16 bases left in between. This chain's CDR3 is CAWSLDRNSNGYTF. The CDR3, as DNA: TGTGCCTGGAGTCTCGACAGGAACTCCAATGGCTACACCTTC.

This chain uses TRBV30 with TRBJ1-4; no clear D. Germline values: CDR1 GTSNPN, CDR2 SVGIG (reference sequence). There are 15 residues in the CDR3. V lost 4 bases and J 2 bases, leaving 14 bases between the germline ends. The CDR3 spells CAWNPPWATNEKLFF. In DNA, the CDR3 is TGTGCCTGGAACCCCCCGTGGGCTACTAATGAAAAACTGTTTTTT.

This chain connects TRBV30 to TRBJ2-2, with 16 nucleotides matching TRBD2. This CDR3 contains 17 residues. Germline V CDR1 and CDR2: GTSNPN, SVGIG (reference sequence). V was pared by 3 bases and J by 5 bases, with 6 bases of the junction left unmatched. The CDR3 loop reads CAWSPGTSGGVTGELFF. CDR3 nucleotides: TGTGCCTGGAGCCCCGGGACTAGCGGGGGGGTAACCGGGGAGCTGTTTTTT.